A single sample is the source of the 27 T cell receptor beta chains below, sequenced in a study of blood T cells in healthy people across ages. A second about 7 to 11 cycle PCR used barcoded and J-beta primers. TCRdb called the 5' RACE reads again in MiXCR, with one record for every CDR3 protein. The profile shows about 630,000 distinct CDR3 sequences, 21% of them singletons. Material for sequencing was blood. The source of these receptors is a man aged 65 to 85 in good health.

The chain uses TRBV6-2 or TRBV6-3 and TRBJ2-5, with 8 bases aligning to TRBD2. TRBJ2-1 matches the DNA end more closely, so the J call is doubtful. This CDR3 comprises 16 residues. Germline CDR1 reads MNHEY; CDR2 reads SVGEGT. Here the CDR3 reads CASLASPGGLYNEQFF. The CDR3 DNA follows: TGTGCCAGCCTCGCTAGTCCGGGAGGGTTATACAATGAGCAGTTCTTC.

The chain combines TRBV7-2 with TRBJ2-3; 7 bases fit TRBD2. The J segment lost 0 bases and the V segment lost 3 bases, leaving 6 bases of the junction unmatched. The germline CDR1 and CDR2 sequences are SGHTA and FQGNSA. The CDR3 totals 16 residues. CDR3 coding DNA: TGTGCCAGCAGCTTGGTGGCGGGAGCTAGCACAGATACGCAGTATTTT. Translation gives CASSLVAGASTDTQYF. Full variable domain (outside the CDR3, taken from reference TRBV7-2 and TRBJ2-3): GAGVSQSPSNKVTEKGKDVELRCDPISGHTALYWYRQSLGQGLEFLIYFQGNSAPDKSGLPSDRFSAERTGGSVSTLTIQRTQQEDSAVYLCASSLVAGASTDTQYFGPGTRLTVL.

This clonotype was seen a single time. V usage is TRBV6-6 and J usage is TRBJ2-1, with D perhaps matching TRBD1 (8 bases). Germline CDR1 MNHNY, CDR2 SVGAGI (reference sequence). The CDR3 length is 16 residues. Trimming took 0 bases from V and 4 from J, leaving 13 bases between them. The CDR3 is CASSYSTGEGYNEQFF. The CDR3 bases are TGTGCCAGCAGTTACTCGACAGGGGAGGGTTACAATGAGCAGTTCTTC.

This clonotype has more than one count but fewer than ten. The rearrangement joins TRBV2 to TRBJ1-1; 7 nucleotides line up with TRBD1. Germline V gene data show CDR1 as SNHLY and CDR2 as FYNNEI. With V trimmed by 0 bases and J by 1 base, 2 bases remained unmatched. This CDR3 contains 15 residues. CDR3 protein: CASSEADRKNTEAFF. CDR3 in DNA: TGTGCCAGCAGTGAAGCGGACAGGAAGAACACTGAAGCTTTCTTT.

This clonotype came up many times. The CDR3 reads CASGLRRESPGTQYF. The CDR3 nucleotides read TGTGCCAGCGGTTTAAGGCGGGAGAGCCCGGGAACGCAGTATTTT. The J gene is TRBJ2-3, the V gene TRBV7-2, with 7 bases that match TRBD2. CDR1 is SGHTA, CDR2 FQGNSA, per germline. The CDR3 has 15 amino acids. V lost 8 bases and J lost 9; bases outside the gene matches: 17. Full variable domain (missing parts from reference TRBV7-2 and TRBJ2-3): GAGVSQSPSNKVTEKGKDVELRCDPISGHTALYWYRQSLGQGLEFLIYFQGNSAPDKSGLPSDRFSAERTGGSVSTLTIQRTQQEDSAVYLCASGLRRESPGTQYFGPGTRLTVL.

The rearrangement joins TRBV12-3 or TRBV12-4 to TRBJ2-1; D is unresolved. This CDR3 is built from 14 residues. The V and J ends lost 2 bases and 4 bases respectively, with 9 bases between them. The CDR3 DNA reads as TGTGCCAGCAGTTTAACTACGAGATACAATGAGCAGTTCTTC. Protein sequence: CASSLTTRYNEQFF.

This clonotype was recorded at least ten times. The chain uses TRBV7-2 and TRBJ2-5; TRBD2 matches at 11 bases. This CDR3 comprises 18 residues. V was clipped by 6 bases and J by 4 bases; unmatched bases: 16. Per germline, CDR1 SGHTA and CDR2 FQGNSA. The CDR3, as DNA: TGTGCCAGCAGTTTCGGGTTACTAGCGGGAGTCGAGGGAGAGACCCAGTACTTC. Encoded protein: CASSFGLLAGVEGETQYF.

This clonotype was observed a handful of times. The rearrangement joins TRBV10-3 to TRBJ1-1; TRBD1 might be the D (5 bases). The CDR3 totals 15 residues. Germline V gene lookup returns CDR1 ENHRY and CDR2 SYGVKD. Trimming shortened V by 3 bases and J by 1 base, and 12 bases separated the two germline ends. The CDR3 DNA reads TGTGCCATCAGTGATGATGGGGGGAGGAACACTGAAGCTTTCTTT. Translated, it gives CAISDDGGRNTEAFF.

This clonotype has a single count. The V gene is TRBV11-2, the J gene TRBJ2-3; TRBD2 agrees at 15 bases. The CDR3 sequence is 20 residues long. CDR1 SGHAT and CDR2 FQNNGV come from the germline V gene. V lost 5 bases to trimming and J lost 3 bases; unmatched junction nucleotides: 15. The CDR3 DNA reads as TGTGCCAGCAGCCGGGACAGTGTCGGACTAGCGGGAGGGCCAACAGATACGCAGTATTTT. Translating it yields CASSRDSVGLAGGPTDTQYF.

This clonotype occurred a few times. An end of the junction does not agree with germline; a read error may underlie this. CDR3 nucleotides: TGTGCCAGCAGTGAATGGCGGGAGGCTGACGAGCAGTACTTT. It is translated as CASSEWREADEQYF. The genes are TRBV6-1 and TRBJ2-5; 8 positions agree with TRBD2. The CDR3 spans 14 residues. Germline CDR1 is MNHNS and CDR2 is SASEGT.

The chain employs TRBV29-1 and TRBJ1-1; D unclear. CDR1 and CDR2 (germline): SQVTM, ANQGSEA. V was pared by 6 bases and J by 2 bases, with 13 bases between. The CDR3 is 13 residues long. This CDR3 is CSVLVRGNTEAFF. Here the CDR3 DNA reads TGCAGCGTCTTAGTCCGGGGAAACACTGAAGCTTTCTTT.

This clonotype has just a few counts. The chain couples TRBV27 to TRBJ1-4, with D perhaps TRBD1 (6 bases). This CDR3 region has 17 residues. V was pared by 0 bases and J by 4 bases, with 15 bases between. Germline CDR1 reads MNHEY; CDR2 reads SMNVEV (reference sequence). The CDR3 reads CASSLSIRGAGNEKLFF. DNA of the CDR3: TGTGCCAGCAGTTTATCGATCCGGGGGGCGGGTAATGAAAAACTGTTTTTT.

This clonotype was seen only a few times. This sequence joins TRBV20-1 and TRBJ2-2; D possibly uses TRBD1 or TRBD2 (6 bases each). Trimming took off 5 bases at V and 3 bases at J, with 10 bases between the two ends. Germline-derived CDR1 and CDR2 are DFQATT and SNEGSKA (reference sequence). The length of the CDR3 is 13 residues. This CDR3 reads CSAGGGYTGELFF. The CDR3 DNA reads as TGCAGTGCTGGAGGGGGGTACACCGGGGAGCTGTTTTTT.

This clonotype was seen many times. The chain employs TRBV6-5 and TRBJ2-3; no clear D. V lost 2 bases, J lost 6 bases, and 3 bases lay in between. The CDR3 totals 11 residues. CDR1 MNHEY and CDR2 SVGAGI come from the germline V gene. The CDR3 nucleotides read TGTGCCAGCAGTTACGGGGATACGCAGTATTTT. Translating gives CASSYGDTQYF.

The table lists this clonotype with a few counts. The rearrangement joins TRBV7-2 to TRBJ2-5; possibly TRBD1 for D (5 bases). The assigned J gene may be wrong: the sequence end matches TRBJ2-1 better. The V gene's germline CDR1 is SGHTA and CDR2 FQGNSA. The CDR3 sequence is 14 residues long. The CDR3 DNA reads TGTGCCAGCAGCTCCGAGCAGGGTCAGGGTGAGCAGTTCTTC. It encodes CASSSEQGQGEQFF.

The sample holds many counts of this clonotype. V and J are TRBV2 and TRBJ2-1, with 10 bases that match TRBD2. Unmatched junction bases numbered 9, after V lost 2 bases and J lost 5 bases. CDR3 length: 17 residues. Germline V gives CDR1 SNHLY, CDR2 FYNNEI. This CDR3 is CASSEWASGSGHNEQFF. CDR3 nucleotide sequence: TGTGCCAGCAGTGAATGGGCTAGCGGGAGCGGCCACAATGAGCAGTTCTTC.

The CDR3 here is CANQGRNEQFF. As DNA, the CDR3 is TGTGCCAACCAGGGGAGAAATGAGCAGTTCTTC. This sequence joins TRBV14 and TRBJ2-5; D is possibly TRBD1 (6 bases). The J call is in doubt because the DNA end fits TRBJ2-1 better. Germline CDR1 SGHDN, CDR2 FVKESK. CDR3 length: 11 amino acids.

V is TRBV30 and J is TRBJ2-5; D unclear. The germline V gene has CDR1 GTSNPN and CDR2 SVGIG (reference sequence). V lost 2 bases, J lost 5 bases, and 9 bases lay in between. There are 12 residues in the CDR3. CDR3 sequence reads: CAWSPTVETQYF. In nucleotides, the CDR3 is TGTGCCTGGAGTCCAACAGTGGAGACCCAGTACTTC.

The chain couples TRBV23-1 to TRBJ2-5, with 9 bases fitting TRBD2. TRBV23-1 qualifies as an ORF whose function is uncertain. The CDR3 covers 17 residues. The J segment lost 5 bases and the V segment lost 3 bases, leaving 13 bases of the junction unmatched. In DNA form, the CDR3 reads TGCGCCAGCAGTCACCTTAGCGGGAGTCGAGTTTGTGAGACCCAGTACTTC. It yields the protein CASSHLSGSRVCETQYF.

The chain recombines TRBV12-3 or TRBV12-4 with TRBJ1-2; D ambiguous. This CDR3 comprises 16 residues. Trimming cost V 3 bases and J 8 bases, with 22 bases left between them. CDR3 in DNA: TGTGCCAGCAGTTTCAACGGGATCGGCCTCCCGGGAGGCTACACCTTC. Its translation is CASSFNGIGLPGGYTF.

This clonotype was seen a few times. This chain uses TRBV7-8 with TRBJ1-1; 9 nucleotides line up with TRBD1. V shed 4 bases, J shed 5 bases, and the junction held 11 bases outside the gene matches. The CDR3 length is 16 residues. Germline CDR1 reads SGHVS; CDR2 reads FQNEAQ. The CDR3 protein is CASSSPPTGTGTEAFF. CDR3 coding DNA: TGTGCCAGCAGCTCTCCCCCGACCGGGACAGGGACTGAAGCTTTCTTT.

The rearrangement links TRBV20-1 to TRBJ2-5; possible D gene TRBD2, 5 bases. This CDR3 is 11 amino acids long. Germline V gene sequence: CDR1 DFQATT, CDR2 SNEGSKA (reference sequence). Trimming stripped 6 bases from V and 11 bases from J, with 16 bases between. The CDR3 coding sequence is TGCAGTGCCCCCCGAACGGACTGGCAGTACTTC. Its protein product is CSAPRTDWQYF.

The rearrangement joins TRBV5-1 to TRBJ1-2; D unresolved. Germline V gene sequence: CDR1 SGHRS, CDR2 YFSETQ. The CDR3 has 14 amino acids. Trimming removed 0 bases at V and 2 bases at J, with 8 bases between. As DNA, the CDR3 is TGCGCCAGCAGCTTGGACCAGGCGAACTATGGCTACACCTTC. Residues: CASSLDQANYGYTF.

V gene TRBV28 combines with J gene TRBJ2-5; 7 bases match TRBD2. V lost 10 bases and J lost 5; bases outside the gene matches: 7. This CDR3 region has 12 residues. Germline V gives CDR1 MDHEN, CDR2 SYDVKM. CDR3 loop: CATGDYSETQYF. The CDR3 DNA follows: TGTGCCACGGGGGACTACTCCGAGACCCAGTACTTC.

The CDR3 loop is CSARVAGRDSYNEQFF. CDR3 DNA: TGCAGTGCTAGAGTTGCCGGGAGGGACTCCTACAATGAGCAGTTCTTC. The rearrangement uses TRBV20-1 and TRBJ2-1; 8 nucleotides match TRBD2. Germline lookup yields CDR1 DFQATT and CDR2 SNEGSKA (reference sequence). The CDR3 is made up of 16 amino acids. The V and J ends lost 1 base and 0 bases, in that order; junction bases with no gene match: 5.

A few counts support this clonotype. The chain is built from TRBV18 and TRBJ1-2, with TRBD1 as a possible D gene (6 bases). Trimming removed 4 bases from V and 0 bases from J, with 15 bases in between. Germline assignment: CDR1 KGHSH and CDR2 LQKENI. The CDR3 runs to 16 residues. This CDR3 is CASSLTDSEPNYGYTF. As DNA, the CDR3 is TGTGCCAGCTCACTAACGGACAGCGAACCTAACTATGGCTACACCTTC.

There are a few counts of this clonotype. V and J are TRBV20-1 and TRBJ2-5; 10 bases align to TRBD2. The J segment lost 7 bases and the V segment lost 6 bases, leaving 14 bases of the junction unmatched. The CDR3 spans 15 residues. Germline CDR1 is DFQATT and CDR2 is SNEGSKA (reference sequence). The CDR3 coding sequence is TGCAGTGCCAGAAAAACTAGCGGGACTGAGTTGACCCAGTACTTC. Protein product: CSARKTSGTELTQYF.